These 27 T cell receptor beta chains originate from one sample sequenced in a study of T cells after posttransplantation cyclophosphamide. TCRdb's table, derived via immunoSEQ multiplex PCR, lists solely in-frame clones and lacks some. The table lists tens of thousands of clones, almost 95% of them singletons. The sample consisted of PBMCs. The receptors here all came from a woman aged 45-65 years in good health and a related stem cell transplant donor.

This rearrangement joins TRBV14 to TRBJ2-7, with D hard to call. The CDR3 spans 14 residues. Germline loops: CDR1 SGHDN, CDR2 FVKESK. V lost 0 bases, J lost 3 bases, and 9 bases lay in between. In DNA form, the CDR3 reads TGTGCCAGCAGCCAAGATACGGTCCGCTACGAGCAGTACTTC. Translation gives CASSQDTVRYEQYF.

The V call is TRBV7-6, the J call TRBJ2-1, with 9 bases matching TRBD2. V shed 5 bases, J shed 7 bases, and the junction held 12 bases outside the gene matches. CDR1 is SGHVS, CDR2 FNYEAQ, per germline. The CDR3 contains 16 residues. In DNA, the CDR3 is TGTGCCAGCAGCCGCATGAGGGCGGGAGGGCCAAATGAGCAGTTCTTC. It translates to CASSRMRAGGPNEQFF.

About this clone itself: The sample contains more than one DNA sequence encoding this CDR3. The chain carries TRBV6-6 and TRBJ1-6; 8 bases agree with TRBD1. CDR3 length: 15 residues. Germline V gene lookup returns CDR1 MNHNY and CDR2 SVGAGI (reference sequence). After removal of 4 bases from V and 6 bases from J, the junction contained 5 bases not matched to a gene. CDR3 nucleotides: TGTGCCAGCAGTTCGGGACAGGAGATTAATTCACCCCTCCACTTT. Amino acids: CASSSGQEINSPLHF.

In its sample, this clone was seen a few times. This rearrangement joins TRBV19 to TRBJ1-5; 9 positions match TRBD1. This CDR3 region has 15 residues. Germline values: CDR1 LNHDA, CDR2 SQIVND (reference sequence). The V segment lost 4 bases and the J segment 11 bases; nucleotides outside the gene matches: 12. CDR3 protein: CASSTTGGLSEAQHF. Written as DNA, the CDR3 is TGTGCCAGTAGTACTACAGGGGGCCTGAGTGAAGCCCAGCATTTT.

The chain recombines TRBV9 with TRBJ2-3; no definite D call. This CDR3 spans 15 amino acids. Between the trimmed V and J ends, which lost 0 bases and 0 bases, there was a span of 8 bases. CDR1 and CDR2 (germline): SGDLS, YYNGEE. The CDR3 sequence is CASSVDPGSTDTQYF. The DNA of the CDR3 is TGTGCCAGCAGCGTAGATCCCGGGAGCACAGATACGCAGTATTTT.

V and J are TRBV30 and TRBJ2-7, with TRBD1 matching 7 bases. In germline, CDR1 is GTSNPN, CDR2 SVGIG (reference sequence). The CDR3 spans 15 residues. J was trimmed by 5 bases and V by 2 bases; bases with no gene match: 12. CDR3 bases: TGTGCCTGGAGTACAGGGGCAGGGGATTGGGACGAGCAGTACTTC. Translating gives CAWSTGAGDWDEQYF.

Comments on this clone: Other DNA sequences in this specimen translate into the identical CDR3. The genes are TRBV5-1 and TRBJ1-6; TRBD1 aligns across 7 bases. CDR3 length: 15 amino acids. Germline trimming cut 4 bases from V and 13 bases from J; bases unmatched to any gene: 14. The germline V gene encodes CDR1 SGHRS and CDR2 YFSETQ. CDR3 residues: CASSTLQGLDSPLHF. CDR3 sequence (DNA): TGCGCCAGCAGCACCCTACAGGGGCTCGACTCCCCCCTCCACTTT.

This clone was recorded only once. The rearrangement joins TRBV18 to TRBJ2-5; TRBD1 aligns across 7 bases. Germline loops: CDR1 KGHSH, CDR2 LQKENI. Trimming cost V 8 bases and J 1 base; bases outside gene matches: 7. The CDR3 contains 14 residues. The CDR3 sequence: CASDRDSGQETQYF. The CDR3, as DNA: TGTGCCAGCGACAGGGATTCTGGCCAAGAGACCCAGTACTTC.

V and J are TRBV6-5 and TRBJ2-2, with a weak D call TRBD2 (7 bases). This CDR3 has 16 residues. Trimming removed 3 bases from V and 4 bases from J, with 15 bases in between. CDR1 and CDR2 (germline): MNHEY, SVGAGI. As DNA, the CDR3 is TGTGCCAGCAGTTATTTGGGGGGGGCCGGCACCGGGGAGCTGTTTTTT. This codes for CASSYLGGAGTGELFF.

The J gene is TRBJ1-2, the V gene TRBV18; D is uncertain. Germline V gives CDR1 KGHSH, CDR2 LQKENI. The CDR3 length is 12 residues. Trimming stripped 11 bases from V and 3 bases from J, with 13 bases between. The CDR3 loop is CAAPVFDYGYTF. The CDR3 DNA reads TGTGCCGCCCCGGTTTTCGACTATGGCTACACCTTC.

V and J are TRBV11-3 and TRBJ1-1; maybe TRBD1 (5 bases). CDR3 length: 14 amino acids. Trimming cost V 2 bases and J 4 bases, with 11 bases left between them. CDR1 and CDR2 from the germline V gene are SGHNT and YENEEA. The DNA of the CDR3 is TGTGCCAGCAGCTTACAGGGTGGTGTCACTGAAGCTTTCTTT. This gives the protein CASSLQGGVTEAFF.

The J gene is TRBJ1-5, the V gene TRBV6-5; TRBD1 aligns across 8 bases. The CDR3 length is 15 residues. The V gene end was trimmed by 6 bases and the J gene end by 1 base; junction bases not matched to a gene: 5. From germline, CDR1 is MNHEY and CDR2 SVGAGI. The CDR3 DNA sequence: TGTGCCAGCAGGAAGACAGGGGAGAGCAATCAGCCCCAGCATTTT. Its translation is CASRKTGESNQPQHF.

The chain recombines TRBV2 with TRBJ2-7; TRBD1 aligns across 7 bases. CDR1 is SNHLY and CDR2 is FYNNEI in the germline V gene. The CDR3 is 14 residues long. Germline trimming cut 7 bases from V and 6 bases from J; bases unmatched to any gene: 12. The CDR3 spells CASITGATRGEQYF. The CDR3 region has the DNA TGTGCCAGCATTACAGGGGCGACCCGGGGCGAGCAGTACTTC.

The chain recombines TRBV6-5 with TRBJ1-2; 8 positions agree with TRBD1. The ends lost 6 bases at V and 4 bases at J; junction bases unmatched: 10. This CDR3 is 15 amino acids long. Per germline, CDR1 MNHEY and CDR2 SVGAGI. This CDR3 reads CASRNGQGDTYGYTF. DNA of the CDR3: TGTGCCAGCAGAAACGGACAGGGCGATACCTATGGCTACACCTTC.

The J gene is TRBJ2-1, the V gene TRBV5-1; 7 nucleotides align to TRBD1. This CDR3 spans 14 amino acids. Per germline, CDR1 SGHRS and CDR2 YFSETQ. V gave up 0 bases and J gave up 6 bases; unmatched junction bases: 3. The CDR3 DNA follows: TGCGCCAGCAGCTTGGGGACAGGCCTCAATGAGCAGTTCTTC. This gives the protein CASSLGTGLNEQFF.

The J gene is TRBJ2-3, the V gene TRBV9, with TRBD2 as a possible D gene (6 bases). This CDR3 region has 15 residues. Germline CDR1 reads SGDLS; CDR2 reads YYNGEE. V was cut by 4 bases and J by 2 bases, with 14 bases left in between. CDR3 in DNA: TGTGCCAGCAGCACCCGGGACTCATACACAGATACGCAGTATTTT. Translated, it gives CASSTRDSYTDTQYF.

This chain joins TRBV7-3 and TRBJ1-5; D remains unclear. CDR1 is SGHTA and CDR2 is FQGTGA in the germline V gene. CDR3 length: 13 amino acids. Trimming removed 2 bases at V and 4 bases at J, with 6 bases between. CDR3 bases: TGTGCCAGCAGCTTACAGGCTAATCAGCCCCAGCATTTT. Amino acids: CASSLQANQPQHF.

The CDR3 DNA reads as TGTGCCAGCAGTGTTATCCAGGGGCCCCAAGAGACCCAGTACTTC. This codes for CASSVIQGPQETQYF. The V gene is TRBV6-4, the J gene TRBJ2-5, with D possibly being TRBD1 (6 bases). Between the trimmed V and J ends, which lost 4 bases and 1 base, there was a span of 13 bases. The germline CDR1 and CDR2 sequences are MRHNA and SNTAGT. There are 15 residues in the CDR3.

This clone was picked up a small number of times. This rearrangement joins TRBV2 to TRBJ1-5; tentative D call: TRBD1 (6 bases). V was shortened by 6 bases and J by 7 bases, with 16 bases between the two germline ends. The CDR3 extends over 14 amino acids. Germline CDR1 and CDR2: SNHLY and FYNNEI. The CDR3 DNA follows: TGTGCCAGCAGCAAATACAGGGATTCGCAGCCCCAGCATTTT. This encodes CASSKYRDSQPQHF. The whole variable domain, filled in from reference TRBV2 and TRBJ1-5, reads EPEVTQTPSHQVTQMGQEVILRCVPISNHLYFYWYRQILGQKVEFLVSFYNNEISEKSEIFDDQFSVERPDGSNFTLKIRSTKLEDSAMYFCASSKYRDSQPQHFGDGTRLSIL.

This clone appeared a few times. This chain links TRBV5-6 with TRBJ2-7, with D maybe TRBD1 (5 bases). The CDR3 is made up of 15 amino acids. Germline lookup yields CDR1 SGHDT and CDR2 YYEEEE. V gave up 4 bases and J gave up 5 bases, with 19 bases separating them. The CDR3 DNA reads TGTGCCAGCAGCCCCCCGGTGGCAGGGAAGAACGAGCAGTACTTC. This gives the protein CASSPPVAGKNEQYF.

The chain employs TRBV5-1 and TRBJ2-7; TRBD2 matches 10 bases. V gave up 1 base and J gave up 3 bases; unmatched junction bases: 4. Germline-derived CDR1 and CDR2 are SGHRS and YFSETQ. This CDR3 has 15 amino acids. The CDR3 is CASSLRTSGIYEQYF. In DNA form, the CDR3 reads TGCGCCAGCAGCTTGCGGACTAGCGGTATCTACGAGCAGTACTTC.

The chain recombines TRBV11-3 with TRBJ2-2; 15 nucleotides line up with TRBD2. Trimming took 1 base from V and 4 from J; bases not matched to a gene: 4. This CDR3 is built from 18 residues. Germline assignment: CDR1 SGHNT and CDR2 YENEEA. The CDR3 DNA follows: TGTGCCAGCAGCTTAGCTGGACTAGCGGGAGGGCGCACCGGGGAGCTGTTTTTT. Amino acids: CASSLAGLAGGRTGELFF.

This sequence joins TRBV6-5 and TRBJ1-1, with TRBD1 matching 7 bases. With V trimmed by 0 bases and J by 4 bases, 8 bases remained unmatched. The CDR3 consists of 16 residues. The germline V gene encodes CDR1 MNHEY and CDR2 SVGAGI. The CDR3 sequence: CASSYSAGTAATEAFF. CDR3 bases: TGTGCCAGCAGTTACTCCGCCGGGACAGCGGCCACTGAAGCTTTCTTT.

The rearrangement links TRBV7-8 to TRBJ1-2; 7 positions match TRBD1. V lost 5 bases, J lost 8 bases, and 8 bases stayed unmatched. This CDR3 is 13 amino acids long. Germline V lookup: CDR1 SGHVS, CDR2 FQNEAQ. CDR3 coding DNA: TGTGCCAGCAGCACCCGGGACAGTCGCGGCTACACCTTC. This encodes CASSTRDSRGYTF.

This rearrangement joins TRBV5-1 to TRBJ2-7; TRBD1 agrees at 7 bases. This CDR3 spans 17 amino acids. Germline CDR1 and CDR2: SGHRS and YFSETQ. Trimming took 3 bases from V and 0 from J; bases not matched to a gene: 12. The CDR3 sequence: CASSYQTGQASSYEQYF. The CDR3 nucleotides are TGCGCCAGCAGCTACCAGACAGGACAGGCGAGCTCCTACGAGCAGTACTTC.

The gene calls are TRBV5-8 and TRBJ1-2; 7 nucleotides line up with TRBD1. There are 15 residues in the CDR3. CDR1 SGHTS and CDR2 YDEGEE come from the germline V gene. J was trimmed by 0 bases and V by 0 bases; bases with no gene match: 2. CDR3 in DNA: TGTGCCAGCAGCTTGGGACAGGGAACTAACTATGGCTACACCTTC. Translated, it gives CASSLGQGTNYGYTF. Variable domain in full (rest from reference TRBV5-8 and TRBJ1-2): EAGVTQSPTHLIKTRGQQATLRCSPISGHTSVYWYQQALGLGLQFLLWYDEGEERNRGNFPPRFSGRQFPNYSSELNVNALELEDSALYLCASSLGQGTNYGYTFGSGTRLTVV.

With respect to this clone: One junction end disagrees with the germline gene, perhaps due to a read error. The sample contains more than one DNA sequence encoding this CDR3. The chain uses TRBV7-8 and TRBJ1-6; D not certain. The germline gives CDR1 SGHVS, CDR2 FQNEAQ. The CDR3 covers 16 residues. The chain's CDR3 is CASSPPGNSYNSPLHF. CDR3 nucleotide sequence: TGTGCCAGCAGCCCACCCGGGAACTCCTATAATTCCCCCCTCCACTTT.